The 30 T cell receptor beta chains reported below all come from one sample, sequenced in a study of T-cell reconstitution after alpha-beta-depleted transplantation in children. A TCRbeta library incorporating unique molecular identifiers was prepared. In TCRdb, the PCR reads were re-called with MiXCR into one record per CDR3 protein. The sample shows hundreds of thousands of distinct CDR3 sequences, 10% to 15% of them seen only once. Sequences were derived from PBMCs, mostly from graft donor cells, sampled 360 days after TCRalphabeta/CD19-depleted stem cell transplant. The receptors were gathered from a male patient between 10 and 17 years old who had a stem cell transplant for acute myeloid leukemia, so the T cells may come from the graft donor.

This clonotype was recorded a few times. V gene TRBV7-3 combines with J gene TRBJ2-7; TRBD2 is a possible D gene (5 bases). Looked up from germline, CDR1 is SGHTA and CDR2 is FQGTGA. The CDR3 has 15 residues. Trimming removed 0 bases at V and 0 bases at J, with 9 bases between. The CDR3 DNA sequence: TGTGCCAGCAGCTTAACGGGGAGCGGCTCCTACGAGCAGTACTTC. Its protein product is CASSLTGSGSYEQYF.

In this sample, this clonotype turned up a few times. This chain connects TRBV7-3 to TRBJ2-1; perhaps TRBD2 as D (6 bases). V was cut by 1 base and J by 3 bases, with 16 bases left in between. CDR1 and CDR2 (germline): SGHTA, FQGTGA. CDR3 length: 17 amino acids. The CDR3 region is CASSLIGGTPYYNEQFF. The DNA of the CDR3 is TGTGCCAGCAGCTTAATTGGCGGGACCCCTTACTACAATGAGCAGTTCTTC.

This clonotype has just a few counts. The rearrangement joins TRBV12-3 or TRBV12-4 to TRBJ1-4; D call uncertain. V was clipped by 3 bases and J by 1 base, with 12 bases between them. The CDR3 is 16 residues long. The CDR3 loop reads CASSLRPEGTNEKLFF. The CDR3 DNA follows: TGTGCCAGCAGTTTGCGTCCGGAGGGAACTAATGAAAAACTGTTTTTT.

This clonotype was recorded only once. The conserved closing phenylalanine or tryptophan is absent in this CDR3, likely reflecting a read error. The chain joins TRBV4-3 to TRBJ2-5; maybe TRBD2 (6 bases). The CDR3 has 16 residues. Germline lookup yields CDR1 LGHNA and CDR2 YSLEER. The V gene lost 2 bases and the J gene lost 0 bases, with 13 bases spanning the gap. The CDR3 spells CASSQSGLLYQETQYV. The CDR3 bases are TGCGCCAGCAGCCAATCGGGACTCCTGTACCAAGAGACCCAGTACGTC.

Worth noting for this clonotype: One end of the junction fails to match germline, which may point to a read error. The chain links TRBV7-7 to TRBJ2-3, with a weak D call TRBD2 (6 bases). The CDR3 is 16 amino acids. Germline V gene sequence: CDR1 SSHAT, CDR2 FNYEAQ (reference sequence). The CDR3 DNA is TGTGCTAGCAGCTTAGGAGGGGCGCGAAGCACAGATACGCAGTATTTT. As protein: CASSLGGARSTDTQYF.

The rearrangement joins TRBV5-1 to TRBJ2-1; 8 bases line up with TRBD2. The CDR3 covers 17 residues. Looked up from germline, CDR1 is SGHRS and CDR2 is YFSETQ. The V segment lost 4 bases and the J segment 9 bases; nucleotides outside the gene matches: 18. As DNA, the CDR3 is TGCGCCAGCAGCGGGGGACTAGGCGGGTTCGGGTTCGGTGAGCAGTTCTTC. Translated, it gives CASSGGLGGFGFGEQFF.

J is TRBJ1-4 and V is TRBV12-3 or TRBV12-4, with D possibly being TRBD1 (6 bases). The CDR3 totals 14 residues. V dropped 4 bases and J dropped 5 bases, with 11 bases sitting between them. The DNA of the CDR3 is TGTGCCAGCAGTTGGGGGCGGTCGAATGAAAAACTGTTTTTT. Amino acids: CASSWGRSNEKLFF.

V gene TRBV5-1 combines with J gene TRBJ2-2; 9 positions match TRBD2. Per the germline V gene, CDR1 is SGHRS and CDR2 is YFSETQ. V gave up 6 bases and J gave up 5 bases; unmatched junction bases: 17. The CDR3 totals 18 residues. CDR3 in DNA: TGCGCCAGCAATAGCGGGAGAAGGGATGCCAATGGAACCGGGGAGCTGTTTTTT. Amino acid sequence: CASNSGRRDANGTGELFF.

This clonotype appeared a few times. The genes are TRBV28 and TRBJ2-7, with 9 bases fitting TRBD1. The length of the CDR3 is 14 residues. J lost 3 bases, V lost 6 bases, and 6 bases had no gene match. Per the germline V gene, CDR1 is MDHEN and CDR2 is SYDVKM. The CDR3 loop is CASRVQGALYEQYF. DNA for the CDR3: TGTGCCAGCAGAGTACAGGGGGCCCTCTACGAGCAGTACTTC.

In this sample, this clonotype turned up a few times. The V and J genes are TRBV20-1 and TRBJ2-3, with 11 bases that match TRBD2. Trimming cost V 6 bases and J 5 bases; bases outside gene matches: 7. This CDR3 is 14 amino acids long. Looked up from germline, CDR1 is DFQATT and CDR2 is SNEGSKA (reference sequence). The DNA of the CDR3 is TGCAGTGCGTTAGCGGGAGGGCCAGTAGATACGCAGTATTTT. Translated, it gives CSALAGGPVDTQYF.

The CDR3 DNA reads as TGCAGTGCTAATAACCGGTTAGCCAAAAACATTCAGTACTTC. This gives the protein CSANNRLAKNIQYF. V is TRBV20-1 and J is TRBJ2-4; D remains unclear. The CDR3 loop spans 14 amino acids. Germline V gene lookup returns CDR1 DFQATT and CDR2 SNEGSKA (reference sequence). The ends were cut back, 4 bases at V and 0 bases at J, with 10 bases in the middle.

This chain links TRBV20-1 with TRBJ2-2, with a tentative D call TRBD2 (6 bases). The germline V and J ends were trimmed by 0 bases and 4 bases, with 9 bases remaining between them. Germline assignment: CDR1 DFQATT and CDR2 SNEGSKA (reference sequence). The length of the CDR3 is 14 residues. CDR3 bases: TGCAGTGCTAGAGATCCTAGCGTCACCGGGGAGCTGTTTTTT. Translation gives CSARDPSVTGELFF.

This clonotype was counted only a few times. The chain joins TRBV7-9 to TRBJ1-1; 10 nucleotides agree with TRBD1. The CDR3 has 15 residues. The germline V gene encodes CDR1 SEHNR and CDR2 FQNEAQ (reference sequence). V shed 5 bases, J shed 5 bases, and the junction held 8 bases outside the gene matches. The CDR3 DNA is TGTGCCAGCAGCGGCTGGGACAGGGGTTTTACTGAAGCTTTCTTT. Amino acids: CASSGWDRGFTEAFF.

This clonotype was recorded a few times. This chain joins TRBV18 and TRBJ2-7; D perhaps matches TRBD2 (5 bases). Germline V gives CDR1 KGHSH, CDR2 LQKENI. The CDR3 loop spans 14 amino acids. The CDR3 nucleotides read TGTGCCAGCTCACCGACCCCTACTAGTCCCCCTTTGCTGGTC. It specifies CASSPTPTSPPLLV.

The rearrangement links TRBV4-1 to TRBJ2-3, with unresolved D. V shed 1 base and J shed 0 bases, with 5 bases lying between them. The CDR3 is 14 amino acids. CDR1 and CDR2 from the germline V gene are MGHRA and YSYEKL. CDR3 nucleotides: TGCGCCAGCAGCCAAGCAACTAGCACAGATACGCAGTATTTT. It codes for CASSQATSTDTQYF.

The genes are TRBV20-1 and TRBJ2-1; 9 nucleotides align to TRBD2. Per the germline V gene, CDR1 is DFQATT and CDR2 is SNEGSKA (reference sequence). V dropped 3 bases and J dropped 8; count of bases not matched to a gene: 11. This CDR3 is built from 15 residues. The DNA of the CDR3 is TGCAGTGCTAGTAAGGCGGGAGGGCCTCGATATGAGCAGTTCTTC. Translating gives CSASKAGGPRYEQFF.

This clonotype was observed a handful of times. V gene TRBV12-3 or TRBV12-4 combines with J gene TRBJ2-4, with no clear D. Trimming left V 5 bases short and J 8 bases short, with 13 bases between. The CDR3 covers 13 residues. CDR3 residues: CASSQQIRYIQYF. The CDR3 DNA sequence: TGTGCCAGCAGTCAGCAGATTCGGTACATTCAGTACTTC.

CDR3 residues: CSARWTSGRSYEQYF. CDR3 coding DNA: TGCAGTGCTAGATGGACTAGCGGGAGATCCTACGAGCAGTACTTC. The gene calls are TRBV20-1 and TRBJ2-7; 13 bases are a match to TRBD2. The germline V gene encodes CDR1 DFQATT and CDR2 SNEGSKA (reference sequence). The CDR3 spans 15 residues. The V gene end was trimmed by 2 bases and the J gene end by 1 base; junction bases not matched to a gene: 2.

This clonotype was seen a handful of times. The chain uses TRBV20-1 and TRBJ2-3; D is unclear. The V gene's germline CDR1 is DFQATT and CDR2 SNEGSKA (reference sequence). With 6 bases removed from V and 0 bases from J, the gap between germline ends came to 19 bases. The CDR3 covers 16 residues. The CDR3 protein is CSARTIAVGSTDTQYF. DNA of the CDR3: TGCAGTGCCAGGACCATAGCCGTCGGCAGCACAGATACGCAGTATTTT.

This clonotype has a single count. Just one base apart from a much larger clone, this may be a read error. The CDR3 end shows no conserved phenylalanine or tryptophan, and so a read error is likely. The V gene is TRBV4-3, the J gene TRBJ2-7, with D perhaps matching TRBD1 or TRBD2 (5 bases each). V was pared by 1 base and J by 5 bases, with 15 bases between. CDR1 LGHNA and CDR2 YSLEER come from the germline V gene. The CDR3 totals 15 residues. Here the CDR3 DNA reads TGCGCCAGCAGCCAAGGAGGGGATTCATACCACGAGCAGTACTCC. Translation: CASSQGGDSYHEQYS.

This chain links TRBV20-1 with TRBJ2-4; TRBD1 matches at 9 bases. Germline CDR1 and CDR2: DFQATT and SNEGSKA (reference sequence). The CDR3 runs to 13 residues. V lost 6 bases to trimming and J lost 9 bases; unmatched junction nucleotides: 9. The CDR3 sequence is CSALRDRDSIQYF. The DNA of the CDR3 is TGCAGTGCCCTCCGGGACAGGGATAGCATTCAGTACTTC.

This chain connects TRBV5-4 to TRBJ1-4; TRBD1 aligns across 10 bases. The CDR3 sequence is 18 residues long. Germline V gene lookup returns CDR1 SGHNT and CDR2 YYREEE (reference sequence). V trimming: 3 bases; J trimming: 2 bases; junction bases outside the gene matches: 10. The CDR3 reads CASSSGRQGARTNEKLFF. The CDR3 nucleotides read TGTGCCAGCAGCTCGGGACGACAGGGGGCGCGGACTAATGAAAAACTGTTTTTT.

This clonotype was seen many times. The chain recombines TRBV7-2 with TRBJ1-1, with D hard to call. Trimming removed 0 bases from V and 1 base from J, with 9 bases in between. The germline gives CDR1 SGHTA, CDR2 FQGNSA. This CDR3 has 15 amino acids. The CDR3 DNA reads as TGTGCCAGCAGCTTAGCGTCCGGAGGGAACACTGAAGCTTTCTTT. Translating gives CASSLASGGNTEAFF.

This clonotype was found many times. V gene TRBV20-1 combines with J gene TRBJ2-1; D uncertain. Germline loops: CDR1 DFQATT, CDR2 SNEGSKA (reference sequence). The CDR3 runs to 16 residues. With 0 bases removed from V and 4 bases from J, the gap between germline ends came to 16 bases. As DNA, the CDR3 is TGCAGTGCTAGAGATAAGTCCCTCGCGATTTACAATGAGCAGTTCTTC. Residues: CSARDKSLAIYNEQFF.

Many counts were recorded for this clonotype. This chain connects TRBV9 to TRBJ2-1; TRBD1 matches 9 bases. CDR1 and CDR2 from the germline V gene are SGDLS and YYNGEE. V was pared by 0 bases and J by 10 bases, with 14 bases of the junction left unmatched. The CDR3 length is 17 residues. The CDR3 region has the DNA TGTGCCAGCAGCGTAGGGCTCCCGGACAGGGGTATCGAGGAGCAGTTCTTC. Translation: CASSVGLPDRGIEEQFF.

Many counts were recorded for this clonotype. This rearrangement joins TRBV28 to TRBJ1-5; D is perhaps TRBD1 (6 bases). The germline gives CDR1 MDHEN, CDR2 SYDVKM. This CDR3 has 13 amino acids. The V end lost 8 bases, the J end lost 6 bases, and 14 bases lay between the germline ends. CDR3 in amino acids: CASGTRPGQPQHF. The CDR3 DNA sequence: TGTGCCAGCGGGACACGCCCGGGTCAGCCCCAGCATTTT. The entire variable domain, with the rest obtained from reference TRBV28 and TRBJ1-5, is as follows: DVKVTQSSRYLVKRTGEKVFLECVQDMDHENMFWYRQDPGLGLRLIYFSYDVKMKEKGDIPEGYSVSREKKERFSLILESASTNQTSMYLCASGTRPGQPQHFGDGTRLSIL.

CDR3 bases: TGTGCCAGCAGGGACTCTCCGCATCAGTCAGATACGCAGTATTTT. Translating it yields CASRDSPHQSDTQYF. The chain employs TRBV12-3 or TRBV12-4 and TRBJ2-3; D is possibly TRBD2 (5 bases). V was trimmed by 6 bases and J by 4 bases, leaving 17 bases between them. CDR3 length: 15 residues.

This clonotype was observed many times. The V and J genes are TRBV18 and TRBJ2-5; the match to TRBD2 covers 11 bases. Per the germline V gene, CDR1 is KGHSH and CDR2 is LQKENI. V shed 3 bases, J shed 5 bases, and the junction held 8 bases outside the gene matches. This CDR3 region has 16 residues. In DNA form, the CDR3 reads TGTGCCAGCTCACCTTTGACTAGCGGGATCGTCGAGACCCAGTACTTC. It specifies CASSPLTSGIVETQYF.

The sample holds a few counts of this clonotype. The CDR3 sequence is CASSQRSGAAETQYF. CDR3 bases: TGCGCCAGCAGCCAAAGATCGGGGGCCGCAGAGACCCAGTACTTC. The chain couples TRBV4-3 to TRBJ2-5; D may correspond to TRBD1 or TRBD2 (6 bases each). This CDR3 is 15 amino acids long. Germline V CDR1 and CDR2: LGHNA, YSLEER. Trimming took 2 bases from V and 4 from J, leaving 14 bases between them.

This chain connects TRBV20-1 to TRBJ1-2, with D possibly matching TRBD1 (6 bases). Germline CDR1 is DFQATT and CDR2 is SNEGSKA (reference sequence). CDR3 length: 13 amino acids. V dropped 6 bases and J dropped 2 bases, with 13 bases sitting between them. CDR3 nucleotide sequence: TGCAGTGCGCGAGGGGGACCAAACTATGGCTACACCTTC. Translation: CSARGGPNYGYTF.